The rows below give T cell receptor beta chains drawn from one sample of a study of early stage breast cancer tumors. Data came from immunoSEQ multiplex PCR; TCRdb stores just in-frame clones and leaves some out. This table holds about 9,600 clones, 66% found once. Input material: breast tumor tissue. These receptors were collected from a person aged 50-59 years with breast cancer. CDR3s include the opening cysteine and the closing phenylalanine or tryptophan. The D gene is left open where the match is weak. Only part of the rows carry a size: once, few, many, or a class if the clone is expanded.

j_gene,abundance,v_gene,d_gene,CDR3aa,CDR3nt
TRBJ1-5,NA,TRBV28,TRBD1,CASSFVQGNQPQHF,TGTGCCAGCAGTTTCGTACAGGGGAATCAGCCCCAGCATTTT
TRBJ2-2,NA,TRBV11-2,NA,CASSSGPTPRTGELFF,TGTGCCAGCAGCTCAGGGCCAACTCCACGCACCGGGGAGCTGTTTTTT
TRBJ2-7,NA,TRBV4-1,TRBD1,CASSQRTGDEQYF,TGCGCCAGCAGCCAAAGGACAGGGGACGAGCAGTACTTC
TRBJ1-5,few,TRBV2,NA,CASSKEDRRPQHF,TGTGCCAGCAGTAAAGAAGACAGGAGGCCCCAGCATTTT
TRBJ1-2,once,TRBV5-6,TRBD1,CASSYGQGRIQGWYGYTF,TGTGCCAGCAGCTACGGACAGGGGCGCATACAGGGGTGGTATGGCTACACCTTC
TRBJ1-5,once,TRBV5-4,NA,CASSLDVNQPQHF,TGTGCCAGCAGCTTGGACGTGAATCAGCCCCAGCATTTT
TRBJ2-7,NA,TRBV6-4,TRBD2,CARTSGREEQYF,TGTGCCAGAACTAGCGGGAGGGAGGAGCAGTACTTC
TRBJ2-1,NA,TRBV27,TRBD2,CASSLVAGVANEQFF,TGTGCCAGCAGTTTAGTAGCGGGCGTAGCCAATGAGCAGTTCTTC
TRBJ2-5,NA,TRBV7-9,TRBD1,CASSARTGPETQYF,TGTGCCAGCAGCGCCCGGACAGGGCCGGAGACCCAGTACTTC
TRBJ1-6,NA,TRBV6-5,TRBD1,CASSSPTGPHSPLHF,TGTGCCAGCAGTTCCCCGACAGGGCCGCATTCACCCCTCCACTTT
TRBJ2-1,NA,TRBV18,NA,CASSSTSSSYNEQFF,TGTGCCAGCTCATCGACAAGTTCCTCCTACAATGAGCAGTTCTTC
TRBJ1-1,NA,TRBV19,NA,CASSINLRTEAFF,TGTGCCAGTAGTATAAATTTGAGGACTGAAGCTTTCTTT
TRBJ2-1,NA,TRBV25-1,NA,CASSDLDGWDEQFF,TGTGCCAGCAGTGATCTCGACGGGTGGGATGAGCAGTTCTTC
TRBJ1-4,NA,TRBV5-1,NA,CASSLGVVTNEKLFF,TGCGCCAGCAGCTTGGGTGTAGTCACTAATGAAAAACTGTTTTTT
TRBJ2-7,NA,TRBV5-1,TRBD1,CASSLVPGQGVEQYF,TGCGCCAGCAGCCTAGTACCGGGACAGGGGGTTGAGCAGTACTTC
TRBJ2-3,NA,TRBV29-1,TRBD2,CSVERYAAGAVDTQYF,TGCAGCGTTGAACGGTACGCGGCGGGAGCCGTAGATACGCAGTATTTT
TRBJ2-3,NA,TRBV5-1,TRBD1,CASSAGTATDTQYF,TGCGCCAGCAGCGCCGGGACAGCCACAGATACGCAGTATTTT
TRBJ1-4,NA,TRBV28,NA,CASSLLGGTEEKLFF,TGTGCCAGCAGTTTATTGGGAGGGACGGAGGAAAAACTGTTTTTT
TRBJ2-3,once,TRBV15,TRBD1,CATSRDRVADTQYF,TGTGCCACCAGCAGGGACAGGGTGGCAGATACGCAGTATTTT
TRBJ1-3,NA,TRBV9,TRBD1,CASSVGRLDRTGNTIYF,TGTGCCAGCAGCGTAGGACGATTGGACAGGACTGGAAACACCATATATTTT
TRBJ1-3,NA,TRBV19,NA,CASSMFSVSGNTIYF,TGTGCCAGTAGTATGTTTTCGGTCTCTGGAAACACCATATATTTT
TRBJ1-3,NA,TRBV7-2,NA,CASTPYEQYSGNTIYF,TGTGCCAGCACCCCTTATGAGCAGTACTCTGGAAACACCATATATTTT
TRBJ2-5,NA,TRBV15,NA,CATTTGAREETQYF,TGTGCCACCACCACTGGGGCTCGGGAAGAGACCCAGTACTTC
TRBJ2-6,NA,TRBV6-1,NA,CASSRVGFGANVLTF,TGTGCCAGCTCCCGAGTCGGGTTCGGGGCCAACGTCCTGACTTTC
TRBJ2-7,NA,TRBV7-2,NA,CASSLAQDYEQYF,TGTGCCAGCAGCTTAGCGCAAGATTACGAGCAGTACTTC
TRBJ2-5,NA,TRBV9,TRBD2,CASSVDSGRQETQYF,TGTGCCAGCAGCGTAGATAGCGGGAGACAAGAGACCCAGTACTTC
TRBJ2-5,NA,TRBV18,NA,CASSVAGTQETQYF,TGTGCCAGCTCAGTGGCGGGGACTCAAGAGACCCAGTACTTC
TRBJ1-1,NA,TRBV15,TRBD1,CATSRDRTGITEAFF,TGTGCCACCAGCAGAGACCGGACAGGGATCACTGAAGCTTTCTTT
TRBJ2-2,NA,TRBV7-8,NA,CASSTRGEGELFF,TGTGCCAGCAGCACCCGTGGCGAAGGGGAGCTGTTTTTT
TRBJ1-6,NA,TRBV28,NA,CASSLLGGNSPLHF,TGTGCCAGCAGTTTACTGGGAGGCAATTCACCCCTCCACTTT
TRBJ2-2,NA,TRBV11-3,TRBD1,CASSPPGQGNTGELFF,TGTGCCAGCAGCCCCCCGGGACAGGGTAATACCGGGGAGCTGTTTTTT
TRBJ2-7,NA,TRBV5-6,NA,CASSLGDAAYEQYF,TGTGCCAGCAGCCTGGGTGACGCCGCCTACGAGCAGTACTTC
TRBJ1-2,NA,TRBV5-6,NA,CASSWWGTGFINYGYTF,TGTGCCAGCAGCTGGTGGGGTACAGGGTTTATTAACTATGGCTACACCTTC
TRBJ2-7,few,TRBV4-3,NA,CASSQKGLAQYF,TGCGCCAGCAGCCAAAAGGGACTCGCGCAGTACTTC
TRBJ1-1,NA,TRBV5-1,TRBD1,CASSLEPQGMNTEAFF,TGCGCCAGCAGCTTGGAACCACAGGGGATGAACACTGAAGCTTTCTTT
TRBJ2-7,few,TRBV7-6,TRBD1,CASSLAGTGEYEQYF,TGTGCCAGCAGCTTAGCCGGGACAGGGGAGTACGAGCAGTACTTC
TRBJ2-7,once,TRBV11-2,NA,CASSLGMSAYEQYF,TGTGCCAGCAGCTTAGGAATGAGTGCCTACGAGCAGTACTTC
TRBJ2-1,NA,TRBV7-9,NA,CASRGNEQFF,TGTGCCAGCAGAGGGAATGAGCAGTTCTTC
TRBJ1-2,NA,TRBV5-1,TRBD1,CASSLAGTGDGYTF,TGCGCCAGCAGCTTGGCCGGGACAGGGGATGGCTACACCTTC